The clone carrying this TCR beta chain was detected a few times. The data stem from a study of blood T cell repertoires in COVID-19. Sequencing was performed with immunoSEQ multiplex PCR; in TCRdb, only in-frame clones are kept and a portion is missing. The sample consists of about 96,000 clones, roughly 80% of them appearing once. There are 13 residues in the CDR3. CDR1 SEHNR and CDR2 FQNEAQ come from the germline V gene (reference sequence). The V end lost 5 bases, the J end lost 4 bases, and 11 bases lay between the germline ends. Sample: peripheral blood. This chain connects TRBV7-9 to TRBJ1-1, with D possibly being TRBD1 (5 bases). This TCR was sampled from a woman aged 55-69 years with acute or convalescent COVID-19. The CDR3 region has the DNA TGTGCCAGCAGCCCCAGGGTTGTCACTGAAGCTTTCTTT. It is translated as CASSPRVVTEAFF.